The clone carrying this T cell receptor beta chain was detected ten times or more. The data are from a study of T-cell memory formation after mild COVID-19. MiXCR, applied by TCRdb to the 5' RACE reads, yields one record per CDR3 protein. In the table there are approximately 560,000 distinct CDR3 sequences, roughly 17% of which are singletons. Germline-derived CDR1 and CDR2 are SEHNR and FQNEAQ (reference sequence). The CDR3 spans 15 residues. The V end was cut by 5 bases, the J end by 0 bases, with 12 bases between. The rearrangement joins TRBV7-9 to TRBJ2-3, with a possible D match to TRBD1 (6 bases). The receptor's source is an adult woman who had mild COVID-19 (a few samples of this study predate the infection). Cell type and time point are not known. Specimen: PBMCs or a T cell subset sorted from them (not recorded which). The CDR3 reads CASSLGQTSTDTQYF. CDR3 nucleotide sequence: TGTGCCAGCAGCCTCGGACAGACTAGCACAGATACGCAGTATTTT.